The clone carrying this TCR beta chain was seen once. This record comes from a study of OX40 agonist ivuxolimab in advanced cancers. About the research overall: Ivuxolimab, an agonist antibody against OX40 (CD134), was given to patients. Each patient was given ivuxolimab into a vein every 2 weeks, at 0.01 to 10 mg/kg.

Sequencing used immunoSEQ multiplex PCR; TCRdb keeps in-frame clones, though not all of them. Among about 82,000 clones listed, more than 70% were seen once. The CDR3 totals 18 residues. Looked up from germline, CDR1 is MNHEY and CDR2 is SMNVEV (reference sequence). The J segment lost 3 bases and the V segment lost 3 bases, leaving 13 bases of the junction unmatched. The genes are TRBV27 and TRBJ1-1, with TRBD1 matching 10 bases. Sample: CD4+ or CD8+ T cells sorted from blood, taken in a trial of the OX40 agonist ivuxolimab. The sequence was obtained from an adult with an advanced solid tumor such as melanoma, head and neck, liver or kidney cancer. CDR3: CASSFLTPGQGIYTEAFF. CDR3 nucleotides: TGTGCCAGCAGTTTCCTAACTCCGGGACAGGGGATTTACACTGAAGCTTTCTTT.